What follows is one TCR beta chain and its context. The antigen remains unidentified. Clones were read by immunoSEQ multiplex PCR, and TCRdb kept only the in-frame ones, dropping some. The profile shows approximately 140,000 clones, around 86% of them singletons. These data are taken from a study of cytomegalovirus exposure and HLA in healthy donors. For the study at large: The same platform as the approximately 660 first-cohort repertoires was used for the 100 to 150 validation repertoires, a later analysis reported.

Study results and limitations: A list of 150 to 200 TCR beta chains associated with cytomegalovirus was given.

The ends lost 0 bases at V and 8 bases at J; junction bases unmatched: 5. Germline CDR1 reads SGHAT; CDR2 reads FQNNGV. The CDR3 loop spans 16 amino acids. Sample: PBMCs. The chain links TRBV11-2 to TRBJ2-1; 12 bases are a match to TRBD2. The sequence came from a man between 18 and 29 years old in good health and CMV-seropositive. CDR3 amino acids: CASSLESSGRVYEQFF. The CDR3 coding sequence is TGTGCCAGCAGCTTAGAGTCTAGCGGGAGGGTATATGAGCAGTTCTTC.